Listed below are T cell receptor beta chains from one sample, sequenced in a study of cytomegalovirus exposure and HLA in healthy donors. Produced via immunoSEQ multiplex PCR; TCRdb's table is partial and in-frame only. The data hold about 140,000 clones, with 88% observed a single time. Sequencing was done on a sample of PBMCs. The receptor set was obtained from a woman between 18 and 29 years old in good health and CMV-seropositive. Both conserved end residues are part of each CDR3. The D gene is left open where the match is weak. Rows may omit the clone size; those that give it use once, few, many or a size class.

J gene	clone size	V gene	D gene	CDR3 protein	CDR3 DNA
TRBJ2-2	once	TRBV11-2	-	CASSLEGRGPGELFF	TGTGCCAGCAGCTTAGAGGGCAGAGGGCCCGGGGAGCTGTTTTTT
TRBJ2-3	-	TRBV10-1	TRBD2	CASSESSGSGGLTDTQYF	TGCGCCAGCAGTGAGTCGAGTGGTAGCGGGGGACTCACAGATACGCAGTATTTT
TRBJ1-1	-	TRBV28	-	CASSSSTGFTEAFF	TGTGCCAGCAGTTCCTCAACAGGGTTTACTGAAGCTTTCTTT
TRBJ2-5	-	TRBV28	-	CAGAGAAQETQYF	TGTGCCGGAGCAGGGGCAGCCCAAGAGACCCAGTACTTC
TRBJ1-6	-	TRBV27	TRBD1	CASRTTGVNSPLHF	TGTGCCAGCAGAACAACAGGGGTTAATTCACCCCTCCACTTT
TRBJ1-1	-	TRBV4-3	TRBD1	CASSPGRDRGRTEAFF	TGCGCCAGCAGCCCCGGTCGGGACAGGGGCAGGACTGAAGCTTTCTTT
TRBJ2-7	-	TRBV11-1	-	CASSTSSYEQYF	TGTGCCAGCAGCACGAGCTCCTACGAGCAGTACTTC
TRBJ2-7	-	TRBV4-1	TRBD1	CASSQPGQGHREQYF	TGCGCCAGCAGCCAACCGGGACAGGGGCATAGGGAGCAGTACTTC
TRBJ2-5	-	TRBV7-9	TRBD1	CASSLGTHRGQGSETQYF	TGTGCCAGCAGCTTAGGGACTCACAGGGGGCAAGGGAGTGAGACCCAGTACTTC
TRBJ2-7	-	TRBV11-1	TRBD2	CASRETSGRSEQYF	TGTGCCAGCAGAGAGACTAGCGGGAGGAGCGAGCAGTACTTC
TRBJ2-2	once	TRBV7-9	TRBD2	CASSTRTSGSGELFF	TGTGCCAGCAGCACCCGGACTAGCGGGAGCGGGGAGCTGTTTTTT
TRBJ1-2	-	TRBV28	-	CASSFQGGRRYGYTF	TGTGCCAGCAGTTTTCAGGGCGGCCGGCGCTATGGCTACACCTTC
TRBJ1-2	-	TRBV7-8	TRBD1	CASSSTGQGYTF	TGTGCCAGCAGCTCGACAGGGCAGGGCTACACCTTC
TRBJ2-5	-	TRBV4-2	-	CASSQQGFQETQYF	TGTGCCAGCAGCCAACAGGGTTTCCAAGAGACCCAGTACTTC
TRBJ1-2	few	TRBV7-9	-	CASPLGAGYGYTF	TGTGCCAGCCCCCTGGGGGCCGGCTATGGCTACACCTTC
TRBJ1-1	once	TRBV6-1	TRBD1	CASPTGSPEEAFF	TGTGCCAGCCCGACAGGGTCGCCCGAGGAGGCTTTCTTT
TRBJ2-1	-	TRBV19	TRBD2	CASRILAGDNEQFF	TGTGCCAGTAGAATACTAGCGGGAGACAATGAGCAGTTCTTC
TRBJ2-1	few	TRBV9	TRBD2	CASSVASGEGQNEQFF	TGTGCCAGCAGCGTAGCATCCGGGGAGGGGCAAAATGAGCAGTTCTTC
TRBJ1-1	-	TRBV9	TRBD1	CASSVALGQGGNTEAFF	TGTGCCAGCAGCGTAGCTCTAGGACAGGGAGGTAACACTGAAGCTTTCTTT
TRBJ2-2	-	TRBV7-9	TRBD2	CASSFDGGDTGELFF	TGTGCCAGCAGCTTTGACGGGGGGGACACCGGGGAGCTGTTTTTT
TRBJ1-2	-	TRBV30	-	CAWSVLGAGGYTF	TGTGCCTGGAGTGTTTTGGGGGCAGGTGGCTACACCTTC
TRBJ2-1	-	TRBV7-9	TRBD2	CASSTRTSGGAFYNEQFF	TGTGCCAGCAGCACCAGGACTAGCGGGGGGGCCTTCTACAATGAGCAGTTCTTC
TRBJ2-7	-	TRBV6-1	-	CASSEIPPGINHYEQYF	TGTGCCAGCAGTGAAATACCCCCAGGGATCAATCACTACGAGCAGTACTTC
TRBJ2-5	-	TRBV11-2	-	CASSLPRRTQYF	TGTGCCAGCAGCTTACCTAGGAGGACCCAGTACTTC
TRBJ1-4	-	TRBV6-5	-	CASSYTHSSSNEKLFF	TGTGCCAGCAGTTACACCCACAGCAGCTCTAATGAAAAACTGTTTTTT
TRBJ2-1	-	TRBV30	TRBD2	CAWSVGISGKDEQFF	TGTGCCTGGAGTGTTGGTATTAGCGGGAAGGATGAGCAGTTCTTC
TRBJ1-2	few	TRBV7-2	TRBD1	CASSLDRGAYGYTF	TGTGCCAGCAGCCTTGACAGGGGCGCCTATGGCTACACCTTC
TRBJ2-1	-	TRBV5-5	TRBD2	CASSPGRVSGQFF	TGTGCCAGCAGCCCGGGGAGGGTTTCGGGGCAGTTCTTC
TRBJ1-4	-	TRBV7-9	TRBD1	CASSLGQGDEKLFF	TGTGCCAGCAGCTTAGGGCAGGGGGATGAAAAACTGTTTTTT
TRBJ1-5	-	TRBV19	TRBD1	CASSTGQASNQPQHF	TGTGCCAGTAGCACCGGACAGGCTAGCAATCAGCCCCAGCATTTT
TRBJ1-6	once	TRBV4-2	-	CASSQGVTNSPLHF	TGTGCCAGCAGCCAAGGCGTTACTAATTCACCCCTCCACTTT
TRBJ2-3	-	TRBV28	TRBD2	CASSLSLAGGDTQYF	TGTGCCAGCAGTTTAAGCCTAGCGGGAGGAGATACGCAGTATTTT
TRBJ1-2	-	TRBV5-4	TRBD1	CASSLEVRTGGYTF	TGTGCCAGCAGCTTGGAGGTTCGGACAGGTGGCTACACCTTC
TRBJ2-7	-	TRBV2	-	CASGEAAQDYEQYF	TGTGCCAGCGGGGAGGCCGCACAGGACTACGAGCAGTACTTC
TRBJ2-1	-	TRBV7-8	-	CASSPRTTGYDEQFF	TGTGCCAGCAGCCCCCGGACTACCGGGTACGATGAGCAGTTCTTC
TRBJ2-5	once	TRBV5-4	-	CASSLAREETQYF	TGTGCCAGCAGCTTGGCCAGGGAAGAGACCCAGTACTTC
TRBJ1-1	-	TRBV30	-	CAWSSTVLSNTEAFF	TGTGCCTGGAGTTCGACAGTTCTATCGAACACTGAAGCTTTCTTT
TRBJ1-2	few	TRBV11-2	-	CASSLGAGERYGYTF	TGTGCCAGCAGCTTAGGGGCGGGGGAGAGGTATGGCTACACCTTC
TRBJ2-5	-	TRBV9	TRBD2	CASSSRGGRSETQYF	TGTGCCAGCAGCTCCCGGGGGGGCCGGTCAGAGACCCAGTACTTC
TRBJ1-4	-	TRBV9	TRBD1	CASSVAGTGNEKLFF	TGTGCCAGCAGCGTGGCCGGGACAGGGAATGAAAAACTGTTTTTT
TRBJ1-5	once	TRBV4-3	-	CASSPNRGQPQHF	TGCGCCAGCAGCCCTAATAGGGGACAGCCCCAGCATTTT
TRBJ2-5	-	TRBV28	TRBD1	CASISPPGQGRQETQYF	TGTGCCAGCATCTCCCCGCCCGGACAGGGGAGGCAAGAGACCCAGTACTTC